The sequence of this T cell receptor (beta chain) was determined in a study of T cell responses to AZD1222 COVID-19 vaccine. As for this clone: What it recognizes is unknown.

Generated by immunoSEQ multiplex PCR, the TCRdb table keeps only in-frame clones and is missing some. The sample includes under 95,000 clones, around nine tenths seen only once; the top ten take 6% to 7.5%. General study findings and limits: Nearly half of spike-specific TCRs reportedly target unmutated variant regions.

V dropped 0 bases and J dropped 4 bases, with 13 bases sitting between them. Germline V lookup: CDR1 LNHNV, CDR2 YYDKDF (reference sequence). This CDR3 region has 16 residues. Pooled in the analysis were second doses at about 4 or about 12 weeks. The chain is built from TRBV15 and TRBJ1-5; no clear D. This clonotype was sampled from an adult who received the AZD1222 COVID-19 vaccine. The material sequenced was peripheral blood, taken 28 days after the second AZD1222 dose. CDR3 amino acids: CATSRDRPRSNQPQHF. In DNA form, the CDR3 reads TGTGCCACCAGCAGAGATCGGCCTAGGAGTAATCAGCCCCAGCATTTT.